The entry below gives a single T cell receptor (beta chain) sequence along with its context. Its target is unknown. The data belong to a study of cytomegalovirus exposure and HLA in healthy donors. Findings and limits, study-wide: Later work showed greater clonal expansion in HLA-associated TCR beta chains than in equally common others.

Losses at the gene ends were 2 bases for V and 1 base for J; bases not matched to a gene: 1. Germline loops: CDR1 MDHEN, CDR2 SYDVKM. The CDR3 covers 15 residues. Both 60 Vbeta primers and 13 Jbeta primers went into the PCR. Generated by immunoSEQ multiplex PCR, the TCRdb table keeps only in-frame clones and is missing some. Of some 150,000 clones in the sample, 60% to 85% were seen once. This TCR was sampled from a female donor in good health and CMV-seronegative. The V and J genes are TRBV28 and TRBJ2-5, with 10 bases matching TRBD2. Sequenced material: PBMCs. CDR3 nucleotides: TGTGCCAGCAGTTTAGTAGCGGGGGGCCAAGAGACCCAGTACTTC. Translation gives CASSLVAGGQETQYF. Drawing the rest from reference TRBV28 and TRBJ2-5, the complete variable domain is DVKVTQSSRYLVKRTGEKVFLECVQDMDHENMFWYRQDPGLGLRLIYFSYDVKMKEKGDIPEGYSVSREKKERFSLILESASTNQTSMYLCASSLVAGGQETQYFGPGTRLLVL.